The 30 T cell receptor beta chains below all came from one sample that was sequenced in a study of T cells after posttransplantation cyclophosphamide. Cyclophosphamide on days +3 and +4 followed busulfan-fludarabine conditioning and a marrow graft. Generated by immunoSEQ multiplex PCR, the TCRdb table keeps only in-frame clones and is missing some. Recorded here are about 7,200 clones, with no singletons, and the ten leading clones hold about 9.4%. This specimen consisted of PBMCs, obtained after allogeneic stem cell transplant with posttransplant cyclophosphamide. These TCRs come from a female patient in her 50s who received an allogeneic stem cell transplant from a related donor, was CMV-positive, and had no GVHD. Some T cells may originate from the graft donor.

This clone was detected many times. The CDR3 DNA is TGTGCCAGCAGTTTTCCGGGACAGGGACTATACGAGCAGTACTTC. As protein: CASSFPGQGLYEQYF. The chain carries TRBV28 and TRBJ2-7; TRBD1 matches 9 bases. Germline CDR1 reads MDHEN; CDR2 reads SYDVKM. The length of the CDR3 is 15 residues. Trimming at V came to 3 bases and at J to 4 bases, leaving 7 bases not matched to a gene.

This clone was recorded at least ten times. This chain links TRBV25-1 with TRBJ2-1; D is uncertain. Trimming pared 4 bases from V and 0 bases from J, leaving 7 bases between. The CDR3 has 14 amino acids. Germline CDR1 reads MGHDK; CDR2 reads SYGVNS. In nucleotides, the CDR3 is TGTGCCAGCAGTGCCAGAAGCTCCTACAATGAGCAGTTCTTC. Its protein product is CASSARSSYNEQFF.

This clone was seen only a few times. It may be a read error: a sequence one base away is much more abundant. The V gene is TRBV6-2 or TRBV6-3, the J gene TRBJ2-5, with unresolved D. Looked up from germline, CDR1 is MNHEY and CDR2 is SVGEGT. The CDR3 loop spans 13 amino acids. CDR3 coding DNA: TGTGCCAGCAGGCGACATGGCCAAGAGCCCCAGTACTTC. Its translation: CASRRHGQEPQYF.

By proportion, this clone is large. The V gene is TRBV19, the J gene TRBJ2-7; TRBD1 is a possible D gene (6 bases). Per germline, CDR1 LNHDA and CDR2 SQIVND (reference sequence). V was shortened by 3 bases and J by 3 bases, with 12 bases between the two germline ends. This CDR3 has 14 residues. This chain's CDR3 is CASSIGQIHYEQYF. CDR3 sequence (DNA): TGTGCCAGTAGTATCGGACAGATACACTACGAGCAGTACTTC.

This clone is classed as medium-sized. V usage is TRBV9 and J usage is TRBJ2-3, with 9 bases identical to TRBD2. The CDR3 is 16 amino acids. V shed 0 bases and J 2 bases; nucleotides not matched to a gene: 4. CDR1 is SGDLS and CDR2 is YYNGEE in the germline V gene. The CDR3 sequence is CASSVGGGRATDTQYF. The CDR3 nucleotides read TGTGCCAGCAGCGTAGGTGGCGGGAGGGCCACAGATACGCAGTATTTT.

This clone was detected many times. The chain uses TRBV12-3 or TRBV12-4 and TRBJ2-7, with 8 bases that match TRBD1. The V and J ends lost 9 bases and 7 bases, in that order; junction bases with no gene match: 11. The CDR3 has 13 amino acids. The DNA for the CDR3 is TGTGCCAGTCAGACAGGGGTGAGTCGGGAGCAGTACTTC. This gives the protein CASQTGVSREQYF.

This clone was detected ten times or more. The V gene is TRBV6-5, the J gene TRBJ2-7, with a possible D match to TRBD1 (5 bases). CDR3 length equals 14 residues. V was pared by 0 bases and J by 2 bases, with 8 bases between. Germline values: CDR1 MNHEY, CDR2 SVGAGI. CDR3 nucleotide sequence: TGTGCCAGCAGTTACTCGCCAGGGCCCTACGAGCAGTACTTC. This sequence encodes CASSYSPGPYEQYF.

This clone was found many times. The rearrangement joins TRBV6-5 to TRBJ2-4, with D tentatively TRBD1 (6 bases). The CDR3 is 15 amino acids. Germline lookup yields CDR1 MNHEY and CDR2 SVGAGI. Trimming stripped 7 bases from V and 0 bases from J, with 13 bases between. The CDR3 DNA reads TGTGCCAGCAAACAGGGCCCGCCAGCCAAAAACATTCAGTACTTC. It is translated as CASKQGPPAKNIQYF.

This clone occurred many times. The J gene is TRBJ1-2, the V gene TRBV12-3 or TRBV12-4, with TRBD1 identical over 12 bases. The CDR3 contains 17 residues. V trimming: 6 bases; J trimming: 8 bases; junction bases outside the gene matches: 16. CDR3 coding DNA: TGTGCCAGCAGACCAGTTGGGACAGGGGGCGCGATCGGAGGCTACACCTTC. The encoded protein is CASRPVGTGGAIGGYTF.

This clone has at least ten counts. The chain carries TRBV5-6 and TRBJ1-2; D unclear. V was clipped by 1 base and J by 1 base, with 5 bases between them. This CDR3 has 13 residues. Germline CDR1 and CDR2: SGHDT and YYEEEE. CDR3 coding DNA: TGTGCCAGCAGCTTGTCTGTTAACTATGGCTACACCTTC. Translating gives CASSLSVNYGYTF.

In its sample, this clone was seen many times. V is TRBV28 and J is TRBJ1-1; D is unresolved. Trimming stripped 5 bases from V and 7 bases from J, with 14 bases between. The germline gives CDR1 MDHEN, CDR2 SYDVKM. The CDR3 spans 13 residues. The DNA of the CDR3 is TGTGCCAGCAGTCCCCCGAGGGTGCTTGAAGCTTTCTTT. Its translation: CASSPPRVLEAFF.

Relative to its sample, this clone is medium-sized. The chain carries TRBV19 and TRBJ2-7, with 7 bases aligning to TRBD1. Germline trimming cut 2 bases from V and 0 bases from J; bases unmatched to any gene: 7. Per germline, CDR1 LNHDA and CDR2 SQIVND (reference sequence). The CDR3 has 16 residues. The CDR3 sequence: CASSINRDRDSYEQYF. DNA for the CDR3: TGTGCCAGTAGTATAAACCGCGACAGGGACTCCTACGAGCAGTACTTC.

The table lists this clone with many counts. CDR3 in DNA: TGTGCCACCAGTGATAGTAGCGTAACCTACAATGAGCAGTTCTTC. Its protein is CATSDSSVTYNEQFF. This sequence joins TRBV24-1 and TRBJ2-1; D might be TRBD2 (5 bases). This CDR3 is 15 amino acids long. The germline V gene has CDR1 KGHDR and CDR2 SFDVKD. Deletions cut 3 bases from V and 2 bases from J, with 10 bases between.

This clone qualifies as medium-sized. The J gene is TRBJ1-1, the V gene TRBV6-2 or TRBV6-3; D gene ambiguous. Trimming removed 2 bases at V and 6 bases at J, with 10 bases between. Germline values: CDR1 MNHEY, CDR2 SVGEGT. CDR3 length: 13 residues. The CDR3 sequence: CASSYGSTAEAFF. CDR3 nucleotides: TGTGCCAGCAGTTACGGCAGCACAGCTGAAGCTTTCTTT.

This clone appeared many times. J is TRBJ2-7 and V is TRBV7-3; 8 positions agree with TRBD1. Trimming at V came to 3 bases and at J to 5 bases, leaving 9 bases not matched to a gene. Germline CDR1 is SGHTA and CDR2 is FQGTGA. The CDR3 runs 15 residues. The CDR3 bases are TGTGCCAGCAGCTTGTCCCCGGACAGGGATGACGAGCAGTACTTC. It encodes CASSLSPDRDDEQYF.

This clone was observed many times. The V call is TRBV2, the J call TRBJ2-2; 8 bases agree with TRBD2. This CDR3 is built from 13 residues. After removal of 11 bases from V and 7 bases from J, the junction contained 9 bases not matched to a gene. From germline, CDR1 is SNHLY and CDR2 FYNNEI. CDR3 loop: CADGAGVGGELFF. CDR3 in DNA: TGTGCCGACGGAGCGGGAGTGGGCGGGGAGCTGTTTTTT.

This clone has at least ten counts. The rearrangement joins TRBV4-3 to TRBJ1-4; the D gene is possibly TRBD1 (6 bases). Looked up from germline, CDR1 is LGHNA and CDR2 is YSLEER. This CDR3 has 16 residues. The V gene lost 4 bases and the J gene lost 4 bases, with 16 bases spanning the gap. DNA of the CDR3: TGCGCCAGCAGCCTTCACCCCAGGGGATTTAATGAAAAACTGTTTTTT. This codes for CASSLHPRGFNEKLFF.

In this sample, this clone turned up many times. The chain's CDR3 is CAWSPGYGYTF. CDR3 in DNA: TGTGCCTGGAGTCCAGGCTATGGCTACACCTTC. This chain uses TRBV30 with TRBJ1-2, with no clear D. Trimming removed 2 bases at V and 4 bases at J, with 5 bases between. Germline CDR1 reads GTSNPN; CDR2 reads SVGIG (reference sequence). The CDR3 sequence is 11 residues long. Variable domain in full (rest from reference TRBV30 and TRBJ1-2): SQTIHQWPATLVQPVGSPLSLECTVEGTSNPNLYWYRQAAGRGLQLLFYSVGIGQISSEVPQNLSASRPQDRQFILSSKKLLLSDSGFYLCAWSPGYGYTFGSGTRLTVV.

This clone was seen ten or more times. The V gene is TRBV19, the J gene TRBJ1-2; the match to TRBD1 covers 7 bases. This CDR3 is 14 amino acids long. Germline lookup yields CDR1 LNHDA and CDR2 SQIVND (reference sequence). Trimming at V came to 4 bases and at J to 2 bases, leaving 4 bases not matched to a gene. In nucleotides, the CDR3 is TGTGCCAGTAGTACGGGACAGCTAAACTATGGCTACACCTTC. Amino acids: CASSTGQLNYGYTF.

This clone was picked up many times. The CDR3, as DNA: TGTGCCAGCACGCGGAACACTGAAGCTTTCTTT. Amino acids: CASTRNTEAFF. The gene calls are TRBV6-5 and TRBJ1-1; D is ambiguous. The CDR3 is 11 residues long. V was clipped by 7 bases and J by 1 base, with 4 bases between them. CDR1 is MNHEY, CDR2 SVGAGI, per germline.

Ten or more counts support this clone. This sequence joins TRBV5-3 and TRBJ2-3; maybe TRBD1 (5 bases). TRBV5-3 is sorted into the ORF group, with uncertain function. The germline V and J ends were trimmed by 9 bases and 6 bases, with 20 bases remaining between them. The CDR3 is made up of 14 amino acids. CDR3 amino acids: CANQGFVGTDTQYF. The DNA for the CDR3 is TGTGCCAACCAGGGTTTTGTTGGTACTGATACGCAGTATTTT.

At least ten counts were recorded for this clone. The chain carries TRBV11-2 and TRBJ2-3; TRBD1 aligns across 9 bases. V was clipped by 6 bases and J by 6 bases; unmatched bases: 13. This CDR3 contains 16 residues. CDR1 and CDR2 from the germline V gene are SGHAT and FQNNGV. The CDR3 bases are TGTGCCAGCAGTCGATTATATGGGACAGGGCTGGATACGCAGTATTTT. Amino acids: CASSRLYGTGLDTQYF.

This clone has ten or more counts. The V call is TRBV30, the J call TRBJ1-2; TRBD1 agrees at 8 bases. Germline CDR1 and CDR2: GTSNPN and SVGIG (reference sequence). The CDR3 contains 11 residues. V gave up 7 bases and J gave up 5 bases; unmatched junction bases: 3. In DNA form, the CDR3 reads TGTGCCTTTACAGGGGGTTATGGCTACACCTTC. Translated: CAFTGGYGYTF. Using reference TRBV30 and TRBJ1-2 for the parts outside the CDR3, the full variable domain is SQTIHQWPATLVQPVGSPLSLECTVEGTSNPNLYWYRQAAGRGLQLLFYSVGIGQISSEVPQNLSASRPQDRQFILSSKKLLLSDSGFYLCAFTGGYGYTFGSGTRLTVV.

There are many counts of this clone. The gene calls are TRBV27 and TRBJ2-7, with 9 nucleotides matching TRBD2. CDR3 length: 16 residues. Germline V lookup: CDR1 MNHEY, CDR2 SMNVEV (reference sequence). The J segment lost 5 bases and the V segment lost 3 bases, leaving 11 bases of the junction unmatched. CDR3 residues: CASSLVIAGVFDEQYF. The CDR3 bases are TGTGCCAGCAGTTTGGTTATAGCGGGAGTGTTTGACGAGCAGTACTTC.

This clone was seen ten or more times. J is TRBJ1-2 and V is TRBV12-3 or TRBV12-4, with 8 nucleotides matching TRBD1. The V and J ends lost 3 bases and 2 bases, in that order; junction bases with no gene match: 5. The CDR3 runs to 15 residues. This chain's CDR3 is CASSLRTGSNYGYTF. CDR3 sequence (DNA): TGTGCCAGCAGTTTGAGGACAGGGAGCAACTATGGCTACACCTTC.

This clone was counted ten times or more. The rearrangement joins TRBV6-2 or TRBV6-3 to TRBJ2-5; no definite D call. Germline values: CDR1 MNHEY, CDR2 SVGEGT. The CDR3 has 15 amino acids. The V and J ends lost 5 bases and 0 bases respectively, with 13 bases between them. CDR3 sequence: CASSPLAAYQETQYF. The DNA of the CDR3 is TGTGCCAGCAGTCCTCTGGCGGCTTACCAAGAGACCCAGTACTTC.

By frequency in the sample, this clone is medium-sized. The V and J genes are TRBV27 and TRBJ2-2, with D perhaps TRBD1 (6 bases). CDR3 size: 12 residues. V was pared by 7 bases and J by 6 bases, with 9 bases between. CDR1 and CDR2 from the germline V gene are MNHEY and SMNVEV (reference sequence). The CDR3 loop is CASTRGSGELFF. CDR3 coding DNA: TGTGCCAGCACGAGGGGGTCCGGGGAGCTGTTTTTT.

At least ten counts were recorded for this clone. The chain uses TRBV12-3 or TRBV12-4 and TRBJ2-7; TRBD2 agrees at 8 bases. The CDR3 covers 14 residues. The V segment lost 3 bases and the J segment 2 bases; nucleotides outside the gene matches: 3. The DNA of the CDR3 is TGTGCCAGCAGTTTCGGGGGGGAAGCCTACGAGCAGTACTTC. Encoded protein: CASSFGGEAYEQYF.

This clone is medium-sized by share. V usage is TRBV27 and J usage is TRBJ1-1; no clear D gene. V lost 3 bases and J 1 base, leaving 9 bases between the germline ends. The CDR3 runs 14 residues. Germline-derived CDR1 and CDR2 are MNHEY and SMNVEV (reference sequence). Written as DNA, the CDR3 is TGTGCCAGCAGTTTGCTACCGAGGAACACTGAAGCTTTCTTT. It codes for CASSLLPRNTEAFF.

This clone was found many times. The chain carries TRBV7-8 and TRBJ2-1; 11 bases agree with TRBD2. The germline CDR1 and CDR2 sequences are SGHVS and FQNEAQ. This CDR3 region has 15 residues. V dropped 7 bases and J dropped 1; count of bases not matched to a gene: 3. The CDR3 DNA is TGTGCCAGCATCGCTAGCGGGAGGTCCTACAATGAGCAGTTCTTC. Encoded protein: CASIASGRSYNEQFF.